The 25 T cell receptor beta chains presented below share a single source sample, sequenced in a study of response to subunit inactivated influenza vaccine. TCRdb passed the RT-PCR reads through MiXCR, listing each CDR3 protein once. Of about 520,000 distinct CDR3 sequences listed, approximately 7.3% are singletons. This specimen was PBMCs from blood, taken 23 to 25 months after vaccination. The receptor set was obtained from a man aged 50-75 years who received an inactivated influenza vaccine.

This clonotype was seen a handful of times. V and J are TRBV5-1 and TRBJ2-2; D remains unclear. Germline V gene lookup returns CDR1 SGHRS and CDR2 YFSETQ. Trimming left V 2 bases short and J 6 bases short, with 11 bases between. This CDR3 is built from 14 residues. The CDR3 here is CASSFGSPAGELFF. For the CDR3, the DNA is TGCGCCAGCAGCTTTGGCAGCCCAGCCGGGGAGCTGTTTTTT.

This clonotype was counted at least ten times. J is TRBJ2-5 and V is TRBV5-4; perhaps TRBD2 as D (6 bases). CDR3 length equals 13 residues. The V gene lost 2 bases and the J gene lost 2 bases, with 7 bases spanning the gap. Germline CDR1 and CDR2: SGHNT and YYREEE (reference sequence). The CDR3 is CASSFGLQETQYF. CDR3 sequence (DNA): TGTGCCAGCAGCTTCGGACTACAAGAGACCCAGTACTTC.

This clonotype has just a few counts. This rearrangement joins TRBV28 to TRBJ2-6, with 8 bases identical to TRBD1. Looked up from germline, CDR1 is MDHEN and CDR2 is SYDVKM. This CDR3 has 15 residues. After removal of 8 bases from V and 3 bases from J, the junction contained 6 bases not matched to a gene. CDR3 sequence reads: CASGTGTFGANVLTF. DNA for the CDR3: TGTGCCAGCGGGACAGGTACTTTTGGGGCCAACGTCCTGACTTTC.

This clonotype occurred a few times. The chain couples TRBV6-5 to TRBJ2-3, with D possibly matching TRBD1 (5 bases). Germline V lookup: CDR1 MNHEY, CDR2 SVGAGI. The CDR3 is 15 residues long. Between the trimmed V and J ends, which lost 0 bases and 4 bases, there was a span of 11 bases. The CDR3, as DNA: TGTGCCAGCAGTTACTCGTTTGGGGCCGCAGATACGCAGTATTTT. Translation: CASSYSFGAADTQYF.

The chain links TRBV7-2 to TRBJ2-5, with D uncertain. Germline lookup yields CDR1 SGHTA and CDR2 FQGNSA. This CDR3 contains 13 residues. The V and J ends lost 0 bases and 4 bases respectively, with 6 bases between them. This CDR3 reads CASSLALSETQYF. The CDR3 DNA reads TGTGCCAGCAGCTTAGCGCTTTCAGAGACCCAGTACTTC.

V and J are TRBV7-9 and TRBJ2-7, with 8 bases aligning to TRBD2. Trimming at V came to 1 base and at J to 2 bases, leaving 1 base not matched to a gene. This CDR3 is 14 amino acids long. CDR1 is SEHNR and CDR2 is FQNEAQ in the germline V gene (reference sequence). The CDR3 DNA follows: TGTGCCAGCAGCTTAGATAGCGGGACCTACGAGCAGTACTTC. This encodes CASSLDSGTYEQYF.

V usage is TRBV2 and J usage is TRBJ1-2; TRBD1 is a possible D gene (5 bases). Trimming pared 6 bases from V and 3 bases from J, leaving 14 bases between. Germline V gene sequence: CDR1 SNHLY, CDR2 FYNNEI. The CDR3 is 14 residues long. The CDR3 region is CASSPGFRDYGYTF. Written as DNA, the CDR3 is TGTGCCAGCAGCCCAGGGTTCCGGGACTATGGCTACACCTTC.

This clonotype showed up just a few times. The CDR3 loop is CASSEAGQGVSGANVLTF. The CDR3 DNA reads as TGTGCCAGCAGTGAAGCGGGACAGGGGGTTTCTGGGGCCAACGTCCTGACTTTC. This chain connects TRBV6-1 to TRBJ2-6, with 11 bases that match TRBD1. Germline CDR1 and CDR2: MNHNS and SASEGT. V lost 0 bases, J lost 1 base, and 2 bases stayed unmatched. The CDR3 is 18 amino acids.

Remarks on this clonotype: At one of its ends the junction is not consistent with the germline gene, which may arise from a read error. The gene calls are TRBV10-3 and TRBJ2-3, with TRBD1 matching over 7 bases. The CDR3 is made up of 15 amino acids. Per the germline V gene, CDR1 is ENHRY and CDR2 is SYGVKD. The CDR3 DNA sequence: TGTGCCATGAGTGAGAACGGACAGGTAACAGACACGCAGTATTTT. Amino acids: CAMSENGQVTDTQYF.

This clonotype was counted a few times. J is TRBJ1-2 and V is TRBV6-2 or TRBV6-3; possible D gene TRBD1, 5 bases. Between the trimmed V and J ends, which lost 6 bases and 4 bases, there was a span of 15 bases. The germline CDR1 and CDR2 sequences are MNHEY and SVGEGT. The CDR3 runs 14 residues. The CDR3 region has the DNA TGTGCCAGCAGGCTCGACAGCGAGCGCTATGGCTACACCTTC. Translating it yields CASRLDSERYGYTF.

This clonotype was found many times. The chain has TRBV12-3 or TRBV12-4 and TRBJ1-4; TRBD1 matches at 9 bases. V lost 6 bases, J lost 4 bases, and 6 bases stayed unmatched. This CDR3 comprises 15 residues. The CDR3 DNA reads as TGTGCCAGCAGACGTGGGACAGGGAGTAATGAAAAACTGTTTTTT. Residues: CASRRGTGSNEKLFF.

This clonotype was picked up a small number of times. V usage is TRBV25-1 and J usage is TRBJ1-2, with a possible D match to TRBD1 (5 bases). The germline gives CDR1 MGHDK, CDR2 SYGVNS. This CDR3 comprises 13 residues. The V end lost 4 bases, the J end lost 6 bases, and 12 bases lay between the germline ends. CDR3 loop: CASSGGRGDGYTF. The CDR3, as DNA: TGTGCCAGCAGTGGAGGAAGGGGTGATGGCTACACCTTC.

This clonotype showed up many times. The chain carries TRBV9 and TRBJ2-7; no firm D call. Trimming removed 0 bases from V and 3 bases from J, with 13 bases in between. This CDR3 spans 15 amino acids. Germline assignment: CDR1 SGDLS and CDR2 YYNGEE. For the CDR3, the DNA is TGTGCCAGCAGCGTAGATAGTAGTGTGGACTACGAGCAGTACTTC. The encoded protein is CASSVDSSVDYEQYF.

This clonotype was picked up a small number of times. The chain joins TRBV6-1 to TRBJ2-3; 9 bases are a match to TRBD2. This CDR3 is built from 15 residues. In germline, CDR1 is MNHNS, CDR2 SASEGT. J was trimmed by 4 bases and V by 5 bases; bases with no gene match: 7. CDR3 nucleotides: TGTGCCAGCAGTACCGGCGGGGGGGTCTCAGATACGCAGTATTTT. Translation: CASSTGGGVSDTQYF.

This clonotype has a count of ten or more. This chain uses TRBV4-2 with TRBJ2-3, with D possibly matching TRBD2 (5 bases). The ends were cut back, 2 bases at V and 0 bases at J, with 12 bases in the middle. Germline CDR1 is LGHNA and CDR2 is YNFKEQ. The CDR3 spans 16 residues. CDR3 DNA sequence: TGTGCCAGCAGCCAAAGCCTTCTAGCTAGCACAGATACGCAGTATTTT. Translated, it gives CASSQSLLASTDTQYF.

This clonotype was seen more than once but under ten times. The gene calls are TRBV4-2 and TRBJ2-5; TRBD2 aligns across 10 bases. The CDR3 runs 16 residues. Trimming removed 0 bases from V and 4 bases from J; junction bases left unmatched: 5. The germline gives CDR1 LGHNA, CDR2 YNFKEQ. The CDR3 region has the DNA TGTGCCAGCAGCCAAGATCGGGCTAGCGGGAGAGAGACCCAGTACTTC. This translates into CASSQDRASGRETQYF.

V usage is TRBV10-3 and J usage is TRBJ1-1; unclear D gene. There are 14 residues in the CDR3. From germline, CDR1 is ENHRY and CDR2 SYGVKD. V was clipped by 7 bases and J by 1 base, with 13 bases between them. The CDR3 DNA follows: TGTGCCATCAAAAGGACTGAGGGGAACACTGAAGCTTTCTTT. It is translated as CAIKRTEGNTEAFF.

The J gene is TRBJ1-5, the V gene TRBV24-1; 11 bases are shared with TRBD1. Germline lookup yields CDR1 KGHDR and CDR2 SFDVKD. The CDR3 spans 14 residues. J gave up 6 bases and V 9 bases, and 6 bases lay outside the gene matches. The CDR3 DNA sequence: TGTGCCACCGGGACAGGGGGAGGGAGTCAGCCCCAGCATTTT. Its translation is CATGTGGGSQPQHF.

This clonotype was counted ten times or more. The chain has TRBV4-2 and TRBJ2-2, with D perhaps TRBD1 (6 bases). Trimming took 1 base from V and 4 from J, leaving 16 bases between them. Germline CDR1 is LGHNA and CDR2 is YNFKEQ. The CDR3 spans 17 residues. This chain's CDR3 is CASSQGGPLGGTGELFF. CDR3 sequence (DNA): TGTGCCAGCAGCCAAGGGGGACCCTTAGGGGGCACCGGGGAGCTGTTTTTT.

This clonotype was detected a few times. This chain uses TRBV6-6 with TRBJ1-1, with 8 bases fitting TRBD1. Trimming at V came to 8 bases and at J to 7 bases, leaving 9 bases not matched to a gene. The length of the CDR3 is 13 residues. Looked up from germline, CDR1 is MNHNY and CDR2 is SVGAGI (reference sequence). For the CDR3, the DNA is TGTGCCAGCGGGACAGGTAGATTCAGTGAAGCTTTCTTT. Translating gives CASGTGRFSEAFF.

V usage is TRBV19 and J usage is TRBJ1-5; D possibly corresponds to TRBD1 (5 bases). Germline V lookup: CDR1 LNHDA, CDR2 SQIVND (reference sequence). The germline V and J ends were trimmed by 8 bases and 7 bases, with 18 bases remaining between them. The CDR3 runs 14 residues. This chain's CDR3 is CASSRGGGRQPQHF. In nucleotides, the CDR3 is TGTGCCAGTTCCCGCGGGGGAGGGAGGCAGCCCCAGCATTTT.

This clonotype was detected ten times or more. This rearrangement joins TRBV7-2 to TRBJ2-1, with a possible D match to TRBD2 (6 bases). V lost 5 bases to trimming and J lost 14 bases, with 16 bases between them. The CDR3 has 12 amino acids. The germline gives CDR1 SGHTA, CDR2 FQGNSA. CDR3 in amino acids: CASSMRDTSEFF. CDR3 coding DNA: TGTGCCAGCAGCATGCGGGATACCTCGGAGTTCTTC.

This clonotype was counted a few times. The rearrangement joins TRBV24-1 to TRBJ2-3; 9 nucleotides align to TRBD2. V was pared by 5 bases and J by 4 bases, with 6 bases of the junction left unmatched. The CDR3 runs 15 residues. Germline CDR1 is KGHDR and CDR2 is SFDVKD. The CDR3 DNA follows: TGTGCCACCAGTGTCGAGGCGGGAGGGCCAGATACGCAGTATTTT. Amino acid sequence: CATSVEAGGPDTQYF.

The rearrangement uses TRBV28 and TRBJ2-7, with unresolved D. This CDR3 spans 12 amino acids. With 2 bases removed from V and 9 bases from J, the gap between germline ends came to 11 bases. The germline gives CDR1 MDHEN, CDR2 SYDVKM. The CDR3 loop is CASSLGSLGQYF. CDR3 nucleotide sequence: TGTGCCAGCAGTTTAGGTAGCTTGGGGCAGTACTTC.

In its sample, this clonotype was seen many times. The chain is built from TRBV10-1 and TRBJ2-2; 7 bases align to TRBD2. V lost 6 bases to trimming and J lost 0 bases; unmatched junction nucleotides: 1. CDR1 and CDR2 from the germline V gene are WNHNN and SYGVQD (reference sequence). There are 14 residues in the CDR3. CDR3 sequence (DNA): TGCGCCAGCAGGAGCGGGGCGAACACCGGGGAGCTGTTTTTT. Amino acid sequence: CASRSGANTGELFF.